This is a list of T cell receptor beta chains from one sample in a study of beta chain features in type 1 diabetes. Data came from immunoSEQ multiplex PCR; TCRdb stores just in-frame clones and leaves some out. The sample lists 600,000 to 750,000 clones; 9.5% to 15% were seen once. The material sequenced was naive CD4+ T cells from blood. The receptors shown here come from a man aged 25 to 45 with type 1 diabetes. The CDR3 runs from the conserved cysteine through the conserved F or W. D genes are given only for firm matches. Clone size, where shown, is once, few, many, or a class for clones that have expanded.

size: many; V: TRBV7-9; D: -; J: TRBJ2-5; DNA: TGTGCCAGCAGCTCGGAGACCCAGTACTTC; CDR3: CASSSETQYF
size: -; V: TRBV4-3; D: TRBD1; J: TRBJ2-1; DNA: TGCGCCAGCAGCCACCAGGGGGCCGAGCAGTTCTTC; CDR3: CASSHQGAEQFF
size: -; V: TRBV5-6; D: -; J: TRBJ1-1; DNA: TGTGCCAGCAGCTTGTACAGTGAAGCTTTCTTT; CDR3: CASSLYSEAFF
size: -; V: TRBV10-3; D: -; J: TRBJ2-5; DNA: TGTGCCATCAAGAGGGGGAAGGGACCCCAAGAGACCCAGTACTTC; CDR3: CAIKRGKGPQETQYF
size: -; V: TRBV18; D: -; J: TRBJ2-7; DNA: TGTGCCAGCTCACCGCCTAACTCGGAGCCGCGGGAGCAGTACTTC; CDR3: CASSPPNSEPREQYF
size: few; V: TRBV5-4; D: -; J: TRBJ2-7; DNA: TGTGCCAGCAGCGCCCTCCGGGCCAACGAGCAGTACTTC; CDR3: CASSALRANEQYF
size: -; V: TRBV28; D: -; J: TRBJ1-4; DNA: TGTGCCTCTGGTGGTCAGGGAGCCCTTAATGAAAAACTGTTTTTT; CDR3: CASGGQGALNEKLFF
size: -; V: TRBV7-2; D: -; J: TRBJ1-2; DNA: TGTGCCAGCAGCTTAGACAGTAACTATGGCTACACCTTC; CDR3: CASSLDSNYGYTF
size: -; V: TRBV4-2; D: TRBD1; J: TRBJ1-2; DNA: TGTGCCAGCAGCCAAGTTGACAGGGGCTATGGCTACACCTTC; CDR3: CASSQVDRGYGYTF
size: -; V: TRBV13; D: -; J: TRBJ2-3; DNA: TGTGCCAGCAGCTCAGAGGGGACTAGCACAGATACGCAGTATTTT; CDR3: CASSSEGTSTDTQYF
size: few; V: TRBV10-3; D: -; J: TRBJ2-7; DNA: TGTGCCATCAGTGAACAGGGAGGAAAAATAGGCGAGCAGTACTTC; CDR3: CAISEQGGKIGEQYF
size: -; V: TRBV7-2; D: -; J: TRBJ2-5; DNA: TGTGCCAGCAGCGCGCAAGAGACCCAGTACTTC; CDR3: CASSAQETQYF
size: -; V: TRBV20-1; D: -; J: TRBJ2-5; DNA: TGCAGTGCTAGTAAACGGGAGACCCAGTACTTC; CDR3: CSASKRETQYF
size: -; V: TRBV7-2; D: -; J: TRBJ2-1; DNA: TGTGCCAGCAGCGCCGGAAGCCTGCTCTCCTACAATGAGCAGTTCTTC; CDR3: CASSAGSLLSYNEQFF
size: -; V: TRBV7-9; D: TRBD1; J: TRBJ1-6; DNA: TGTGCCAGCACTCGGGACAGGGAATATTCACCCCTCCACTTT; CDR3: CASTRDREYSPLHF
size: -; V: TRBV28; D: TRBD1; J: TRBJ2-7; DNA: TGTGCCAGCAGTCTCCCACAGGGGGCCTACGAGCAGTACTTC; CDR3: CASSLPQGAYEQYF
size: -; V: TRBV28; D: -; J: TRBJ1-2; DNA: TGTGCCAGCAGAACGACTCTCGGGGATGGCTACACCTTC; CDR3: CASRTTLGDGYTF
size: -; V: TRBV9; D: TRBD2; J: TRBJ2-3; DNA: TGTGCCAGCAGCACACTAACTAGCGGCACAGATACGCAGTATTTT; CDR3: CASSTLTSGTDTQYF
size: -; V: TRBV7-9; D: TRBD2; J: TRBJ2-2; DNA: TGTGCCAGCAGCTCCCGGGAGGCGAACACCGGGGAGCTGTTTTTT; CDR3: CASSSREANTGELFF
size: -; V: TRBV10-3; D: TRBD2; J: TRBJ2-7; DNA: TGTGCCAGTGCTAGCGGGGGGCTCTACGAGCAGTACTTC; CDR3: CASASGGLYEQYF
size: few; V: TRBV5-1; D: -; J: TRBJ1-6; DNA: TGCGCCAGCAGCTTTGGGGCCCTCGGCGGGAATAATTCACCCCTCCACTTT; CDR3: CASSFGALGGNNSPLHF
size: -; V: TRBV5-1; D: TRBD1; J: TRBJ2-3; DNA: TGCGCCAGCAGCAGAGGACAGGTCACAGATACGCAGTATTTT; CDR3: CASSRGQVTDTQYF
size: few; V: TRBV30; D: -; J: TRBJ2-7; DNA: TGTGCCTGGACACCAGGGGGGCCCTCCTACGAGCAGTACTTC; CDR3: CAWTPGGPSYEQYF
size: -; V: TRBV28; D: TRBD1; J: TRBJ2-7; DNA: TGTGCCAGCAGCTCTACCGGGACAGCGCTTCCCTACGAGCAGTACTTC; CDR3: CASSSTGTALPYEQYF
size: few; V: TRBV2; D: TRBD2; J: TRBJ2-2; DNA: TGTGCCAGCAGTGACTCGGGGGGGACGGACGCCACCGGGGAGCTGTTTTTT; CDR3: CASSDSGGTDATGELFF
size: -; V: TRBV9; D: TRBD1; J: TRBJ1-1; DNA: TGTGCCAGCAGCGTAGGACAGGGCCTTGAAGCTTTCTTT; CDR3: CASSVGQGLEAFF
size: -; V: TRBV29-1; D: TRBD1; J: TRBJ2-7; DNA: TGCAGCGCGCGGGACAGGGGCTACGTTGGCTACGAGCAGTACTTC; CDR3: CSARDRGYVGYEQYF
size: -; V: TRBV18; D: -; J: TRBJ2-6; DNA: TGTGCCAGCTTCCCATATAGCTCTGGGGCCAACGTCCTGACTTTC; CDR3: CASFPYSSGANVLTF
size: -; V: TRBV5-1; D: -; J: TRBJ1-1; DNA: TGCGCCAGCAGCTTGGTGGAGTCCCTGAACACTGAAGCTTTCTTT; CDR3: CASSLVESLNTEAFF
size: -; V: TRBV29-1; D: -; J: TRBJ2-1; DNA: TGCAGCGTTGAAGGGGGCACCAATGAGCAGTTCTTC; CDR3: CSVEGGTNEQFF
size: -; V: TRBV9; D: TRBD1; J: TRBJ1-3; DNA: TGTGCCAGCAGCCCACAACCAGGGGGCACTGGAAACACCATATATTTT; CDR3: CASSPQPGGTGNTIYF
size: few; V: TRBV4-3; D: TRBD2; J: TRBJ2-1; DNA: TGCGCCAGCAGCCAAGCTTTCGGGGGGGCCCCAATCACCTACAATGAGCAGTTCTTC; CDR3: CASSQAFGGAPITYNEQFF
size: -; V: TRBV7-9; D: -; J: TRBJ2-3; DNA: TGTGCCAGCAGCTACAGCCCCTCGGATACGCAGTATTTT; CDR3: CASSYSPSDTQYF
size: few; V: TRBV7-2; D: TRBD2; J: TRBJ2-7; DNA: TGTGCCAGCAGCGCCAGGACTAGCGGGGGGGCCTACTACGAGCAGTACTTC; CDR3: CASSARTSGGAYYEQYF
size: few; V: TRBV19; D: -; J: TRBJ2-7; DNA: TGTGCCAGTAGTGCAACTCGGCGGGGTACCTACGAGCAGTACTTC; CDR3: CASSATRRGTYEQYF
size: few; V: TRBV7-2; D: -; J: TRBJ2-5; DNA: TGTGCCAGCAGCTTAACAGGGACCCAGTACTTC; CDR3: CASSLTGTQYF
size: few; V: TRBV4-2; D: -; J: TRBJ1-1; DNA: TGTGCCAGCAGCCAAAGGCCCGAAGGGGTTAGCACTGAAGCTTTCTTT; CDR3: CASSQRPEGVSTEAFF
size: -; V: TRBV5-4; D: -; J: TRBJ1-2; DNA: TGTGCCAGCAGCTTGGGAGGCGGACAGCACTATGGCTACACCTTC; CDR3: CASSLGGGQHYGYTF
size: few; V: TRBV30; D: TRBD1; J: TRBJ1-2; DNA: TGTGCCTGGAACACCCAGGGGGCCTATGGCTACACCTTC; CDR3: CAWNTQGAYGYTF
size: few; V: TRBV7-9; D: -; J: TRBJ2-7; DNA: TGTGCCAGCAGCTTAGACTTTTACGAGCAGTACTTC; CDR3: CASSLDFYEQYF
size: few; V: TRBV7-9; D: TRBD2; J: TRBJ2-3; DNA: TGTGCCAGCACCCGAGGGCTAGCGGACACAGATACGCAGTATTTT; CDR3: CASTRGLADTDTQYF
size: -; V: TRBV6-5; D: -; J: TRBJ2-1; DNA: TGTGCCAGCAGGACGGGGGCAGGGAAAGAGCAGTTCTTC; CDR3: CASRTGAGKEQFF
size: -; V: TRBV23-1; D: -; J: TRBJ1-2; DNA: TGCGCCAGCAGTCAATCGAGAGTATCTAACTATGGCTACACCTTC; CDR3: CASSQSRVSNYGYTF
size: few; V: TRBV19; D: -; J: TRBJ1-5; DNA: TGTGCCAGTAAAGGGGACCGACGGTGGAATCAGCCCCAGCATTTT; CDR3: CASKGDRRWNQPQHF
size: few; V: TRBV4-2; D: -; J: TRBJ2-7; DNA: TGTGCCAGCAGCCAAGTTTCTGGAGGGTTCGGGCAGTACTTC; CDR3: CASSQVSGGFGQYF
size: -; V: TRBV25-1; D: -; J: TRBJ2-4; DNA: TGTGCCAGCAGCACATATTTGGGGGAGCAAAACATTCAGTACTTC; CDR3: CASSTYLGEQNIQYF
size: -; V: TRBV5-1; D: -; J: TRBJ2-2; DNA: TGCGCCAGCAGCTTGGAGAATTTCCGAACCGGGGAGCTGTTTTTT; CDR3: CASSLENFRTGELFF